One and the same sample provided the 30 T cell receptor beta chains below, sequenced in a study of blood T cell repertoires in COVID-19. Generated by immunoSEQ multiplex PCR, the TCRdb table keeps only in-frame clones and is missing some. The table has about 140,000 clones, about four fifths seen once. The material sequenced was peripheral blood. The receptors come from a human donor in a cohort sampled during active COVID-19.

The gene calls are TRBV12-3 or TRBV12-4 and TRBJ1-1; D is ambiguous. V was trimmed by 6 bases and J by 3 bases, leaving 11 bases between them. CDR3 length equals 13 residues. The CDR3 coding sequence is TGTGCCAGCAGGGATGGCGGGCACACTGAAGCTTTCTTT. Its protein is CASRDGGHTEAFF.

This chain links TRBV28 with TRBJ2-3, with 7 bases aligning to TRBD1. The CDR3 consists of 16 residues. Germline CDR1 MDHEN, CDR2 SYDVKM. J lost 0 bases, V lost 3 bases, and 6 bases had no gene match. This CDR3 reads CASSFQQGYSTDTQYF. CDR3 nucleotides: TGTGCCAGCAGTTTTCAACAGGGGTACAGCACAGATACGCAGTATTTT.

The chain has TRBV7-2 and TRBJ2-5, with 8 bases that match TRBD1. J lost 6 bases, V lost 4 bases, and 10 bases had no gene match. The CDR3 length is 15 residues. The germline gives CDR1 SGHTA, CDR2 FQGNSA. CDR3 nucleotides: TGTGCCAGCAGCTCGGTGGGACAGGCCGGACAGACCCAGTACTTC. It is translated as CASSSVGQAGQTQYF.

The chain is built from TRBV5-1 and TRBJ2-5; TRBD1 matches at 7 bases. Trimming removed 0 bases from V and 2 bases from J; junction bases left unmatched: 13. The CDR3 covers 18 residues. Germline CDR1 and CDR2: SGHRS and YFSETQ. The CDR3 bases are TGCGCCAGCAGCTTGGCCGAGGGGGACAGCTCGAGACAAGAGACCCAGTACTTC. This gives the protein CASSLAEGDSSRQETQYF.

This chain uses TRBV28 with TRBJ2-3; maybe TRBD2 (5 bases). Germline-derived CDR1 and CDR2 are MDHEN and SYDVKM. V was trimmed by 3 bases and J by 1 base, leaving 11 bases between them. The CDR3 runs 15 residues. CDR3 protein: CASSFSGYRTDTQYF. The CDR3 DNA follows: TGTGCCAGCAGTTTTTCGGGGTACCGCACAGATACGCAGTATTTT. Full variable domain (outside the CDR3, taken from reference TRBV28 and TRBJ2-3): DVKVTQSSRYLVKRTGEKVFLECVQDMDHENMFWYRQDPGLGLRLIYFSYDVKMKEKGDIPEGYSVSREKKERFSLILESASTNQTSMYLCASSFSGYRTDTQYFGPGTRLTVL.

The chain uses TRBV23-1 and TRBJ2-7; D ambiguous. TRBV23-1 is flagged as an ORF with uncertain function. V was clipped by 0 bases and J by 2 bases, with 11 bases between them. The CDR3 has 15 residues. Here the CDR3 reads CASSQSWASPYEQYF. The CDR3 DNA is TGCGCCAGCAGTCAATCGTGGGCGTCCCCCTACGAGCAGTACTTC.

V gene TRBV6-6 combines with J gene TRBJ2-7, with 8 bases identical to TRBD2. V lost 5 bases, J lost 3 bases, and 6 bases stayed unmatched. Germline V gene data show CDR1 as MNHNY and CDR2 as SVGAGI (reference sequence). The CDR3 spans 14 residues. The CDR3 DNA follows: TGTGCCAGCAGTCCAGCGGGAGACTACTACGAGCAGTACTTC. Translation: CASSPAGDYYEQYF.

The chain has TRBV7-9 and TRBJ2-5; D unclear. Trimming removed 0 bases at V and 5 bases at J, with 10 bases between. The CDR3 has 14 residues. Germline V gene sequence: CDR1 SEHNR, CDR2 FQNEAQ (reference sequence). CDR3 sequence (DNA): TGTGCCAGCAGCTTAGCGACGGGTACGGAGACCCAGTACTTC. This translates into CASSLATGTETQYF. The whole variable domain, filled in from reference TRBV7-9 and TRBJ2-5, reads DTGVSQNPRHKITKRGQNVTFRCDPISEHNRLYWYRQTLGQGPEFLTYFQNEAQLEKSRLLSDRFSAERPKGSFSTLEIQRTEQGDSAMYLCASSLATGTETQYFGPGTRLLVL.

This chain links TRBV11-3 with TRBJ2-7, with D maybe TRBD2 (5 bases). With 5 bases removed from V and 0 bases from J, the gap between germline ends came to 11 bases. CDR1 and CDR2 (germline): SGHNT, YENEEA. This CDR3 is 14 amino acids long. The chain's CDR3 is CASSVAGSSYEQYF. CDR3 coding DNA: TGTGCCAGCAGCGTTGCGGGCAGCTCCTACGAGCAGTACTTC.

The chain recombines TRBV5-1 with TRBJ2-1; 11 positions agree with TRBD2. CDR3 length equals 16 residues. Per the germline V gene, CDR1 is SGHRS and CDR2 is YFSETQ. The trim removed 4 bases at V and 5 bases at J, leaving 8 bases unmatched. The chain's CDR3 is CASSRNPTSGDNEQFF. The CDR3 DNA reads as TGCGCCAGCAGCCGGAACCCGACTAGCGGGGACAATGAGCAGTTCTTC.

This rearrangement joins TRBV19 to TRBJ2-7, with D maybe TRBD1 (6 bases). Germline V CDR1 and CDR2: LNHDA, SQIVND (reference sequence). The CDR3 has 13 amino acids. V lost 5 bases and J lost 3, with 11 bases in between. This CDR3 reads CASSRTESYEQYF. The DNA for the CDR3 is TGTGCCAGTAGTCGGACAGAAAGCTACGAGCAGTACTTC.

This sequence joins TRBV19 and TRBJ1-1; the D gene is possibly TRBD1 (5 bases). This CDR3 is built from 17 residues. The germline CDR1 and CDR2 sequences are LNHDA and SQIVND (reference sequence). V was shortened by 6 bases and J by 0 bases, with 20 bases between the two germline ends. This CDR3 is CASRRGQPGYMNTEAFF. The CDR3 DNA sequence: TGTGCCAGTAGACGCGGACAACCCGGGTATATGAACACTGAAGCTTTCTTT.

The chain recombines TRBV2 with TRBJ2-5; the match to TRBD2 covers 7 bases. Germline trimming cut 7 bases from V and 2 bases from J; bases unmatched to any gene: 13. CDR1 and CDR2 (germline): SNHLY, FYNNEI. CDR3 length equals 16 residues. Here the CDR3 reads CASMTGGSDPQETQYF. The CDR3 bases are TGTGCCAGCATGACCGGGGGGAGCGACCCTCAAGAGACCCAGTACTTC.

This chain connects TRBV19 to TRBJ2-1, with 7 positions matching TRBD2. CDR1 is LNHDA, CDR2 SQIVND, per germline (reference sequence). Unmatched junction bases numbered 8, after V lost 9 bases and J lost 0 bases. CDR3 size: 15 residues. In nucleotides, the CDR3 is TGTGCCAGCCGCCTAGGCGGGAGCTCCTACAATGAGCAGTTCTTC. Its translation: CASRLGGSSYNEQFF. The complete variable domain, with remaining parts taken from reference TRBV19 and TRBJ2-1, reads DGGITQSPKYLFRKEGQNVTLSCEQNLNHDAMYWYRQDPGQGLRLIYYSQIVNDFQKGDIAEGYSVSREKKESFPLTVTSAQKNPTAFYLCASRLGGSSYNEQFFGPGTRLTVL.

V usage is TRBV3-1 (or the pseudogene TRBV3-2) and J usage is TRBJ2-5; D is unclear. The CDR3 is 14 amino acids. V was pared by 6 bases and J by 4 bases, with 15 bases between. Per the germline V gene, CDR1 is LGHDT and CDR2 is YNNKEL (reference sequence). CDR3 in DNA: TGTGCCAGCAGTTCAAGCTACCGCGGAGAGACCCAGTACTTC. This sequence encodes CASSSSYRGETQYF.

The CDR3 here is CASTTSTTANTGELFF. In DNA, the CDR3 is TGTGCCAGCACAACCTCGACCACAGCGAACACCGGGGAGCTGTTTTTT. The genes are TRBV27 and TRBJ2-2, with D uncertain. Per the germline V gene, CDR1 is MNHEY and CDR2 is SMNVEV (reference sequence). The CDR3 loop spans 16 amino acids. Trimming stripped 7 bases from V and 0 bases from J, with 15 bases between.

The rearrangement uses TRBV10-3 and TRBJ1-2, with 9 positions matching TRBD1. This CDR3 has 15 amino acids. J lost 5 bases, V lost 0 bases, and 4 bases had no gene match. CDR1 ENHRY and CDR2 SYGVKD come from the germline V gene. The CDR3 bases are TGTGCCATCAGTGAGTCGTTACAGGGGGCTTATGGCTACACCTTC. This sequence encodes CAISESLQGAYGYTF.

CDR3 sequence (DNA): TGTGCCACCAGCAGGGGCCTTTCCAGCGGGGCTGAAGATGAGCAGTTCTTC. As protein: CATSRGLSSGAEDEQFF. The chain links TRBV15 to TRBJ2-1; 7 bases fit TRBD2. V shed 3 bases, J shed 8 bases, and the junction held 16 bases outside the gene matches. The CDR3 loop spans 17 amino acids. Germline V CDR1 and CDR2: LNHNV, YYDKDF (reference sequence).

J is TRBJ2-5 and V is TRBV27, with 8 positions matching TRBD2. Germline trimming cut 1 base from V and 7 bases from J; bases unmatched to any gene: 11. Germline assignment: CDR1 MNHEY and CDR2 SMNVEV (reference sequence). The CDR3 runs 16 residues. CDR3 sequence: CASSLFAGGGIRTQYF. CDR3 nucleotides: TGTGCCAGCAGTTTATTCGCGGGAGGTGGGATAAGGACCCAGTACTTC.

This clone was recorded at least ten times. The chain couples TRBV19 to TRBJ1-5, with D unresolved. Trimming removed 3 bases from V and 2 bases from J, with 14 bases in between. The CDR3 contains 16 residues. In germline, CDR1 is LNHDA, CDR2 SQIVND (reference sequence). The CDR3 here is CASSMLGEWGNQPQHF. CDR3 nucleotide sequence: TGTGCCAGTAGTATGCTCGGGGAGTGGGGCAATCAGCCCCAGCATTTT.

V and J are TRBV28 and TRBJ2-3; weak D call: TRBD1 (6 bases). V lost 3 bases, J lost 1 base, and 14 bases lay in between. The CDR3 spans 16 residues. Germline V gene lookup returns CDR1 MDHEN and CDR2 SYDVKM. The CDR3 here is CASSLVGQLGTDTQYF. In DNA form, the CDR3 reads TGTGCCAGCAGTTTGGTAGGACAGTTAGGCACAGATACGCAGTATTTT.

The chain links TRBV7-2 to TRBJ1-2; 8 bases align to TRBD1. This CDR3 contains 18 residues. Germline V lookup: CDR1 SGHTA, CDR2 FQGNSA. Unmatched junction bases numbered 16, after V lost 2 bases and J lost 5 bases. CDR3 in amino acids: CASSLTGQVTNRFYGYTF. CDR3 DNA: TGTGCCAGCAGCTTAACGGGACAGGTGACTAATCGATTTTATGGCTACACCTTC.

V usage is TRBV4-1 and J usage is TRBJ2-1, with D possibly matching TRBD2 (6 bases). CDR3 length: 16 amino acids. V was clipped by 5 bases and J by 0 bases, with 14 bases between them. Germline values: CDR1 MGHRA, CDR2 YSYEKL. The CDR3: CASSARELISYNEQFF. The CDR3 nucleotides are TGCGCCAGCAGCGCCCGGGAGCTTATCTCCTACAATGAGCAGTTCTTC.

The chain joins TRBV5-1 to TRBJ2-7; 8 nucleotides align to TRBD2. Per the germline V gene, CDR1 is SGHRS and CDR2 is YFSETQ. Germline trimming cut 4 bases from V and 4 bases from J; bases unmatched to any gene: 13. This CDR3 contains 16 residues. In DNA form, the CDR3 reads TGCGCCAGCAGCAGGACTCCGGGACGGGGGGGGTACGAGCAGTACTTC. Amino acid sequence: CASSRTPGRGGYEQYF.

The chain links TRBV5-1 to TRBJ1-1, with D possibly TRBD1 on 5 matching bases. The CDR3 contains 14 residues. V lost 4 bases to trimming and J lost 1 base, with 11 bases between them. Germline CDR1 reads SGHRS; CDR2 reads YFSETQ. CDR3 protein: CASSARQQNTEAFF. For the CDR3, the DNA is TGCGCCAGCAGCGCCCGACAGCAGAACACTGAAGCTTTCTTT. Complete variable domain (other parts from reference TRBV5-1 and TRBJ1-1): KAGVTQTPRYLIKTRGQQVTLSCSPISGHRSVSWYQQTPGQGLQFLFEYFSETQRNKGNFPGRFSGRQFSNSRSEMNVSTLELGDSALYLCASSARQQNTEAFFGQGTRLTVV.

The chain carries TRBV27 and TRBJ1-1; TRBD1 aligns across 7 bases. J lost 3 bases, V lost 6 bases, and 7 bases had no gene match. This CDR3 spans 14 amino acids. Germline CDR1 is MNHEY and CDR2 is SMNVEV (reference sequence). CDR3 bases: TGTGCCAGCAGCCTGACAGGGCCCGACACTGAAGCTTTCTTT. Its protein is CASSLTGPDTEAFF.

In its sample, this clone was seen a few times. V is TRBV7-9 and J is TRBJ2-7, with 10 bases that match TRBD1. V lost 6 bases and J lost 3; bases outside the gene matches: 11. The CDR3 consists of 16 residues. The V gene's germline CDR1 is SEHNR and CDR2 FQNEAQ (reference sequence). The CDR3 loop reads CASRGMRQGAYYEQYF. As DNA, the CDR3 is TGTGCCAGCAGGGGGATGAGACAGGGGGCATACTACGAGCAGTACTTC.

J is TRBJ2-6 and V is TRBV4-3, with 8 bases that match TRBD2. V was clipped by 4 bases and J by 4 bases; unmatched bases: 9. The CDR3 runs to 17 residues. Germline values: CDR1 LGHNA, CDR2 YSLEER. CDR3 region: CASSLAGGSGGANVLTF. The DNA of the CDR3 is TGCGCCAGCAGCCTGGCGGGGGGCTCAGGAGGGGCCAACGTCCTGACTTTC.

This chain uses TRBV5-1 with TRBJ1-1; D uncertain. CDR1 and CDR2 (germline): SGHRS, YFSETQ. The CDR3 is 14 amino acids. Trimming removed 3 bases from V and 0 bases from J, with 9 bases in between. CDR3 sequence reads: CASSSQSMNTEAFF. CDR3 nucleotide sequence: TGCGCCAGCAGCTCCCAGTCGATGAACACTGAAGCTTTCTTT.

This chain links TRBV5-1 with TRBJ2-5; 7 nucleotides align to TRBD1. V was pared by 4 bases and J by 5 bases, with 5 bases of the junction left unmatched. CDR1 and CDR2 from the germline V gene are SGHRS and YFSETQ. The CDR3 sequence is 13 residues long. The chain's CDR3 is CASSKTGMETQYF. CDR3 DNA: TGCGCCAGCAGCAAGACAGGGATGGAGACCCAGTACTTC.